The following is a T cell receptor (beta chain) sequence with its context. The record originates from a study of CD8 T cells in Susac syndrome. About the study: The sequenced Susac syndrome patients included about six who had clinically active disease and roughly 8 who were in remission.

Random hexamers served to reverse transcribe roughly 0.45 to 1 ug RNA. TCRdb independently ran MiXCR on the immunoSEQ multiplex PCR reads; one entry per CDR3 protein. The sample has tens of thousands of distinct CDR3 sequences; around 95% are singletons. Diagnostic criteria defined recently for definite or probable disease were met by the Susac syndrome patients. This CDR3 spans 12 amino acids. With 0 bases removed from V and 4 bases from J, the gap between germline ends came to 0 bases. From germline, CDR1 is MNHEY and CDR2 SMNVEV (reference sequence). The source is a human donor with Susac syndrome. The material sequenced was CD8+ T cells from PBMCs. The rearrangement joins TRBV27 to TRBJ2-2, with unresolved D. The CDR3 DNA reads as TGTGCCAGCAGTTTATCCACCGGGGAGCTGTTTTTT. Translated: CASSLSTGELFF.